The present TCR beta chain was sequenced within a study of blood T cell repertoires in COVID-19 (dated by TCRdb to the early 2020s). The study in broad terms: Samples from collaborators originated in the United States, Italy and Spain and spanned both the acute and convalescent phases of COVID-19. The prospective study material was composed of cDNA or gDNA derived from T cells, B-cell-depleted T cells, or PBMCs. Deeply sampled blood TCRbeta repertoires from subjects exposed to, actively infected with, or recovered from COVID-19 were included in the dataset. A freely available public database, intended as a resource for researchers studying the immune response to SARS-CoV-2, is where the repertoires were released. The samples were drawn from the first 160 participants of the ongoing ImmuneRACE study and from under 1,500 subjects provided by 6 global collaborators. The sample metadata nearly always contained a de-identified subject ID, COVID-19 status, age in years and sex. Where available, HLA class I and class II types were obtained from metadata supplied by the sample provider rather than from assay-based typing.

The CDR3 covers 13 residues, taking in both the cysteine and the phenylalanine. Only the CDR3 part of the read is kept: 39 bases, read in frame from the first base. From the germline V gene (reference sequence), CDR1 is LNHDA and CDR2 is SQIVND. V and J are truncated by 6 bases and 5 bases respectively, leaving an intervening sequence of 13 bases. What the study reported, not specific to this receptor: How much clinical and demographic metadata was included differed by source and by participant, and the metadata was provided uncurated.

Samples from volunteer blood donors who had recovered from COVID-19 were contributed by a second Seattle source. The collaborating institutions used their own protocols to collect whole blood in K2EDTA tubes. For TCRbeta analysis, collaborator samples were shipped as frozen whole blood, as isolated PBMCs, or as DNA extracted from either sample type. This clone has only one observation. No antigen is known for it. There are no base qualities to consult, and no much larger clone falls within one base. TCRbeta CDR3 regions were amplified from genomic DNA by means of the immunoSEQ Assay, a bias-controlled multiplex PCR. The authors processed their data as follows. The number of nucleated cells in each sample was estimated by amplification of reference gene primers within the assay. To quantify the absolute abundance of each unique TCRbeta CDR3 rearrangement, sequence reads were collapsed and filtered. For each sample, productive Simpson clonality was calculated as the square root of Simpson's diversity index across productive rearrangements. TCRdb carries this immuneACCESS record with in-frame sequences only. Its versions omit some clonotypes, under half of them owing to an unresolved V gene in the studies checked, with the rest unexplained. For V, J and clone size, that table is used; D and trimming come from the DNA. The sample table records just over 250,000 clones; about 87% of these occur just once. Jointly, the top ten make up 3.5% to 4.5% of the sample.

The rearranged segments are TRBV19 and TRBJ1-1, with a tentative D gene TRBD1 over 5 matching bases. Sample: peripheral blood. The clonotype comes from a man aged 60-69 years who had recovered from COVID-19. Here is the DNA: TGTGCCAGTAGCCTCAGGGTGGGGACTGAAGCTTTCTTT. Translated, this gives CASSLRVGTEAFF. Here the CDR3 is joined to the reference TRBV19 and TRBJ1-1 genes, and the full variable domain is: DGGITQSPKYLFRKEGQNVTLSCEQNLNHDAMYWYRQDPGQGLRLIYYSQIVNDFQKGDIAEGYSVSREKKESFPLTVTSAQKNPTAFYLCASSLRVGTEAFFGQGTRLTVV.